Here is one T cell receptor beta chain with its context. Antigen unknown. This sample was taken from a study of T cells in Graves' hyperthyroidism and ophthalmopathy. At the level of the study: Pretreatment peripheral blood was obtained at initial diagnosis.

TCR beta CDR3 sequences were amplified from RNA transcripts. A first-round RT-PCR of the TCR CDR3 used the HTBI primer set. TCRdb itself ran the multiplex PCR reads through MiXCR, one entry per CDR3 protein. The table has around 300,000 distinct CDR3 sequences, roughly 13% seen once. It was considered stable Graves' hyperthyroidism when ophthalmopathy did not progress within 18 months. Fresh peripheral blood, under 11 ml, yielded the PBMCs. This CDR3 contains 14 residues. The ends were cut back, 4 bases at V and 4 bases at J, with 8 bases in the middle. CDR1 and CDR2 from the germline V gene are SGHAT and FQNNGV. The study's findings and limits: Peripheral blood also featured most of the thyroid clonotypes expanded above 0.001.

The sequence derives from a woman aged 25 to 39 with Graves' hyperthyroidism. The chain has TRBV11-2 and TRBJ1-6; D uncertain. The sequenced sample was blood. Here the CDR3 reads CASSSEVYNSPLHF. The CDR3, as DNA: TGTGCCAGCAGCTCAGAAGTTTATAATTCACCCCTCCACTTT.